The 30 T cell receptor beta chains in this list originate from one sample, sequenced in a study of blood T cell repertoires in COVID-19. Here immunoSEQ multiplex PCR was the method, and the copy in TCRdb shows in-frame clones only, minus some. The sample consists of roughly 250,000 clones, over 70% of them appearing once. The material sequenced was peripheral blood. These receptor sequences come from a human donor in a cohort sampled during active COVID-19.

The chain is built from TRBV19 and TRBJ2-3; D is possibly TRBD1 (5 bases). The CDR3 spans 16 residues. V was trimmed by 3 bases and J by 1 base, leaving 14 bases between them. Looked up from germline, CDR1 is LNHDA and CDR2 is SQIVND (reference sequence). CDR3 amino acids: CASSMGPGAGTDTQYF. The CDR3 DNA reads TGTGCCAGTAGTATGGGCCCTGGGGCCGGCACAGATACGCAGTATTTT.

CDR3 region: CASSLGRGWNTEAFF. The CDR3 region has the DNA TGTGCCAGCAGTTTAGGGAGGGGCTGGAACACTGAAGCTTTCTTT. The genes are TRBV28 and TRBJ1-1; possibly TRBD1 for D (5 bases). Germline CDR1 and CDR2: MDHEN and SYDVKM. Trimming shortened V by 2 bases and J by 1 base, and 11 bases separated the two germline ends. The CDR3 runs 15 residues.

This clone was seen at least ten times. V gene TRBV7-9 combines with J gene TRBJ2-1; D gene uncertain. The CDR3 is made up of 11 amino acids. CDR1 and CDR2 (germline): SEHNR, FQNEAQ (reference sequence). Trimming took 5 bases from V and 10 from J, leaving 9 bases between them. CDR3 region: CASSPPREQFF. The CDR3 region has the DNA TGTGCCAGCAGCCCCCCTAGGGAGCAGTTCTTC. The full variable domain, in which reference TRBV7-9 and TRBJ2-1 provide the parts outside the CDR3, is DTGVSQNPRHKITKRGQNVTFRCDPISEHNRLYWYRQTLGQGPEFLTYFQNEAQLEKSRLLSDRFSAERPKGSFSTLEIQRTEQGDSAMYLCASSPPREQFFGPGTRLTVL.

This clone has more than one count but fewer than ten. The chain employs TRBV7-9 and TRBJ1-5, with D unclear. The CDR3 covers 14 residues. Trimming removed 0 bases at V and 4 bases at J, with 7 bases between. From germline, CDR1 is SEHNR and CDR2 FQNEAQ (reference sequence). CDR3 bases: TGTGCCAGCAGCTTAGCGGCGGGGAATCAGCCCCAGCATTTT. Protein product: CASSLAAGNQPQHF.

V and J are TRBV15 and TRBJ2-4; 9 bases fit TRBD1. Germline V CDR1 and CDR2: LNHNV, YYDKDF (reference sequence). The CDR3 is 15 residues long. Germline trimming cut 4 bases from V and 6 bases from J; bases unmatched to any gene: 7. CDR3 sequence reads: CATSTIGTGRNIQYF. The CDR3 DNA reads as TGTGCCACCAGCACTATAGGGACAGGGAGAAACATTCAGTACTTC.

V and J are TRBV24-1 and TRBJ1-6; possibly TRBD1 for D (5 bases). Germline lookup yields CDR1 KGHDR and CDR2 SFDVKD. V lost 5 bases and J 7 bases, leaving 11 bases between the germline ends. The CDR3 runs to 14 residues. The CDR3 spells CATSVTTDNSPLHF. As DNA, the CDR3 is TGTGCCACCAGTGTGACGACAGACAATTCACCCCTCCACTTT.

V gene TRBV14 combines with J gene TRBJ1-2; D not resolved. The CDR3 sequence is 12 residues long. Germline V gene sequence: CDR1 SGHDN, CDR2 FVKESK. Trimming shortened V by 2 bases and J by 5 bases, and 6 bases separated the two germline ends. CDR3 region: CASSQQRYGYTF. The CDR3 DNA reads TGTGCCAGCAGCCAACAGAGGTATGGCTACACCTTC.

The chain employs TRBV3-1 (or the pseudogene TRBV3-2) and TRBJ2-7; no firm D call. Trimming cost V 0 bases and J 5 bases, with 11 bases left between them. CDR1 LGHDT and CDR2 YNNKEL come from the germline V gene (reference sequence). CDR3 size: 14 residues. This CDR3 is CASSQDPSFHEQYF. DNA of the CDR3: TGTGCCAGCAGCCAAGACCCTAGTTTCCACGAGCAGTACTTC.

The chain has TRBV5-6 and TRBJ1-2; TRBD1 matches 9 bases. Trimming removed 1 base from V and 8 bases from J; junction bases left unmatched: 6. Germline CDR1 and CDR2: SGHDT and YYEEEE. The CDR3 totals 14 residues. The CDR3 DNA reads TGTGCCAGCAGCTTGCCCGGACAGGGGTGGGGCTACACCTTC. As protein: CASSLPGQGWGYTF. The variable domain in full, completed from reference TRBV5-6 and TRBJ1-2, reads DAGVTQSPTHLIKTRGQQVTLRCSPKSGHDTVSWYQQALGQGPQFIFQYYEEEERQRGNFPDRFSGHQFPNYSSELNVNALLLGDSALYLCASSLPGQGWGYTFGSGTRLTVV.

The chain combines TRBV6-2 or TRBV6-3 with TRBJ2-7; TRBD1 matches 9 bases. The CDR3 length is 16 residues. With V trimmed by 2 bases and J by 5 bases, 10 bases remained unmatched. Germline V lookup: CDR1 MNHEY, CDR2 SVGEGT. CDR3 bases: TGTGCCAGCAGTTACAAGGGACAGGGTATGGACCACGAGCAGTACTTC. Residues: CASSYKGQGMDHEQYF.

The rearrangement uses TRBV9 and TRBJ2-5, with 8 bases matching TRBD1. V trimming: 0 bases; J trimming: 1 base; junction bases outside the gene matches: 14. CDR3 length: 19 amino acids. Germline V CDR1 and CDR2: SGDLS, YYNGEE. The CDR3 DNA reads TGTGCCAGCAGCGTAGCCGCCCTGACAGGGGAGAGGGGCCAAGAGACCCAGTACTTC. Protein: CASSVAALTGERGQETQYF. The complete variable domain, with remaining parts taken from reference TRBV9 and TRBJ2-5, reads DSGVTQTPKHLITATGQRVTLRCSPRSGDLSVYWYQQSLDQGLQFLIQYYNGEERAKGNILERFSAQQFPDLHSELNLSSLELGDSALYFCASSVAALTGERGQETQYFGPGTRLLVL.

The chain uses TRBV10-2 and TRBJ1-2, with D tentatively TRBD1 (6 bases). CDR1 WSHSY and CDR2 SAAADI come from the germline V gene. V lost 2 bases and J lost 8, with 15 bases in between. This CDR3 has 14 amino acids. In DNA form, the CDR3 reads TGCGCCAGCAGTGAGGGCTTTACAGGGCCAGGCTACACCTTC. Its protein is CASSEGFTGPGYTF.

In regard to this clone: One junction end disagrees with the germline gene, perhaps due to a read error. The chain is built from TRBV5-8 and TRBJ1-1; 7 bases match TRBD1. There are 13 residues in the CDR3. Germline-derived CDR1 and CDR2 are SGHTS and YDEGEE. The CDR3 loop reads CASSFRDSPAWSF. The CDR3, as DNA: TGTGCCAGCAGCTTCCGGGACAGCCCGGCATGGTCCTTT.

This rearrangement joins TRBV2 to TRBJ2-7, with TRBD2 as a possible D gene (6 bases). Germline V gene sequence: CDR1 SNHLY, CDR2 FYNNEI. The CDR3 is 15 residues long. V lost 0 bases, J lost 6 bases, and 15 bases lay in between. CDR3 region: CASSEAGGGQREQYF. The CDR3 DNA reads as TGTGCCAGCAGTGAAGCTGGTGGAGGGCAGCGCGAGCAGTACTTC.

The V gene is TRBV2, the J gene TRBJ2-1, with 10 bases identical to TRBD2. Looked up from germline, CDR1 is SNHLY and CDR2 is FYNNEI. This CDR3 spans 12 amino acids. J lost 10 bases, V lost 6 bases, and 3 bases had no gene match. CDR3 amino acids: CASSLLAGEQFF. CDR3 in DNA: TGTGCCAGCAGCTTACTAGCGGGGGAGCAGTTCTTC.

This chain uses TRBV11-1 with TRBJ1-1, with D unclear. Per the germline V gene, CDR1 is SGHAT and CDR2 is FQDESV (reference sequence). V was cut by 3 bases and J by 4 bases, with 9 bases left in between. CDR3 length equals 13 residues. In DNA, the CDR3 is TGTGCCAGCAGCTTGGTAGCCGGCACTGAAGCTTTCTTT. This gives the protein CASSLVAGTEAFF.

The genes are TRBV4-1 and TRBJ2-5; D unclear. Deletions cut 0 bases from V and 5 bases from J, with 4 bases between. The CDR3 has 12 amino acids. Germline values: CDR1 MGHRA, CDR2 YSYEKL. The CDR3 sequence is CASSQDEETQYF. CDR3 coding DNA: TGCGCCAGCAGCCAAGACGAGGAGACCCAGTACTTC.

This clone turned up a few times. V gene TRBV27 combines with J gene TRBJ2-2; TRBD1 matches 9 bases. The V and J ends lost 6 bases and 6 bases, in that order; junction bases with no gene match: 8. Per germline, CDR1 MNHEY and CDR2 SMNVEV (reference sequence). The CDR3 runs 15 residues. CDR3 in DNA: TGTGCCAGCAGCAGATGGGACAGGGAAGCCGGGGAGCTGTTTTTT. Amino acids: CASSRWDREAGELFF.

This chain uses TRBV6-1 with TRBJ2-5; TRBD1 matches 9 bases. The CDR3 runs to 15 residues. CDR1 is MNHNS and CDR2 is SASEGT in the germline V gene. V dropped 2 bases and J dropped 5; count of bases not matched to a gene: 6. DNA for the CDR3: TGTGCCAGCAGTGAACCCGGGACAGGGTGGGAGACCCAGTACTTC. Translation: CASSEPGTGWETQYF.

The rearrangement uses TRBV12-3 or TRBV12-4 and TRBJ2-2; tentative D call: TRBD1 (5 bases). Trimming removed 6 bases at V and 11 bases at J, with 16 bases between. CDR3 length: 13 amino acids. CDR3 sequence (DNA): TGTGCCAGCAGCATCAACGGACAAAGTGAGCTGTTTTTT. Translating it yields CASSINGQSELFF.

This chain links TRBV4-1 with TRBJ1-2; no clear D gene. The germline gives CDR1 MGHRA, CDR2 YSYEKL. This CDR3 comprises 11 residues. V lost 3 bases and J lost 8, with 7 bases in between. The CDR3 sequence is CASSHPGGYTF. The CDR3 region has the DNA TGCGCCAGCAGCCACCCGGGGGGCTACACCTTC.

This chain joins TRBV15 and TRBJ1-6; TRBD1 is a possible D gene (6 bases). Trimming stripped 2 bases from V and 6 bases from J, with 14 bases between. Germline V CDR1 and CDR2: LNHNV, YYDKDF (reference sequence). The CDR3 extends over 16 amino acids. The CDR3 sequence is CATSRQSTGLNSPLHF. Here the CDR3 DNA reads TGTGCCACCAGCAGACAATCGACAGGTCTTAATTCACCCCTCCACTTT.

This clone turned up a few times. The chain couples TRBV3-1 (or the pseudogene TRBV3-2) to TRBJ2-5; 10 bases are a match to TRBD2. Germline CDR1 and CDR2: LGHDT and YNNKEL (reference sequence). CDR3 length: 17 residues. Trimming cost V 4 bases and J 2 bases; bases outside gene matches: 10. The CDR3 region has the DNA TGTGCCAGCAGCCTTCTAGCGGGGGACACAATTCAAGAGACCCAGTACTTC. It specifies CASSLLAGDTIQETQYF.

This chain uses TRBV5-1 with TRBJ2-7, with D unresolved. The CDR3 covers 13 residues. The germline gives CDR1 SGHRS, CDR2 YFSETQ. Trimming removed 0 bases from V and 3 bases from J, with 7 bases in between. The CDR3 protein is CASSLGTYYEQYF. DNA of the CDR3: TGCGCCAGCAGCTTGGGAACCTACTACGAGCAGTACTTC.

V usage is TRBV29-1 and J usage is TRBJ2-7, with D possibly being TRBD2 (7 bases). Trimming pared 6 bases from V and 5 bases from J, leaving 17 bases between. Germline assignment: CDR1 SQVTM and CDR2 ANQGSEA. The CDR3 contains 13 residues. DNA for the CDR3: TGCAGCGTCGTAAGAGGGGGGAGGGACGAGCAGTACTTC. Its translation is CSVVRGGRDEQYF.

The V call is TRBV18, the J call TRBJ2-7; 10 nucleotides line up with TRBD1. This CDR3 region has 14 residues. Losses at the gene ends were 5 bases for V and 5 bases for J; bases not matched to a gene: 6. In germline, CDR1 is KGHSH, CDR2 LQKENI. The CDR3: CASSAAGTGDEQYF. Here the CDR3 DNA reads TGTGCCAGCTCAGCAGCCGGGACAGGGGACGAGCAGTACTTC.

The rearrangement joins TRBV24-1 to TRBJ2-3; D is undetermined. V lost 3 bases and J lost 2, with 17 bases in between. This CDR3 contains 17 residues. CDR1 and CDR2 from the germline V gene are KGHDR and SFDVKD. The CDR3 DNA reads TGTGCCACCAGTGATCTCATGCAGAGACACTCCACAGATACGCAGTATTTT. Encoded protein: CATSDLMQRHSTDTQYF.

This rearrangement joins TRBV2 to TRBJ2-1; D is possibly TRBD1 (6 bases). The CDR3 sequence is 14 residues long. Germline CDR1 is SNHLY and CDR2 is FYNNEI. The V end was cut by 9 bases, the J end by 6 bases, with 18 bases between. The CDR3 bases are TGTGCCAGTGCGGTACGACAGGCGGGCAATGAGCAGTTCTTC. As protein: CASAVRQAGNEQFF.

The CDR3: CASSWTAGRGTIYF. In nucleotides, the CDR3 is TGTGCCAGCAGTTGGACAGCCGGCCGAGGCACCATATATTTT. The chain uses TRBV28 and TRBJ1-3; possibly TRBD1 for D (6 bases). Trimming took 4 bases from V and 9 from J, leaving 16 bases between them. This CDR3 comprises 14 residues. In germline, CDR1 is MDHEN, CDR2 SYDVKM.

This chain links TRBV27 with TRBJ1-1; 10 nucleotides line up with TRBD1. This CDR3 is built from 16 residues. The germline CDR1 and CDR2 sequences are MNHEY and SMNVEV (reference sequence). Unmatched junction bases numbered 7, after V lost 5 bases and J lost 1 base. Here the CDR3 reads CASSPGQGERNTEAFF. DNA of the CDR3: TGTGCCAGCAGTCCCGGACAGGGGGAAAGGAACACTGAAGCTTTCTTT.